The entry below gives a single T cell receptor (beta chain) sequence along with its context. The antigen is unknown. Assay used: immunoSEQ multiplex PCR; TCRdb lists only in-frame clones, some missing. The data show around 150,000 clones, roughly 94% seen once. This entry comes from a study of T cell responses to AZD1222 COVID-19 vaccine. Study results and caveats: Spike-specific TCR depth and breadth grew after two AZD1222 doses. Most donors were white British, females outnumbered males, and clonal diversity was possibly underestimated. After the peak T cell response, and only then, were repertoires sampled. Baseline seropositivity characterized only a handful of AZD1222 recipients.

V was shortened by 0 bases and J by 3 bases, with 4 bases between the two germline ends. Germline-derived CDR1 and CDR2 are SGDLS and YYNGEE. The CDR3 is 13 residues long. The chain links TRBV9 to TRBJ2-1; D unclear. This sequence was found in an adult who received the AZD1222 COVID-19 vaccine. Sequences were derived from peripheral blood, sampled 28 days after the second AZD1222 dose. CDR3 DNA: TGTGCCAGCAGCGTAGCCCGCTACAATGAGCAGTTCTTC. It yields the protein CASSVARYNEQFF.